This T cell receptor beta chain is from a study of tumor and adjacent non-tumor tissue in lung cancer. The library came from three nested PCR rounds adapted from ARM-PCR protocols. Via MiXCR, TCRdb re-called the multiplex PCR reads, giving one row per CDR3 protein. Among over 110,000 distinct CDR3 sequences listed, approximately 70% were seen once. Concerning this clonotype: Its antigen is undetermined. This may be a read error: a much more frequent sequence differs by one nucleotide.

Study findings and constraints: Compared with tumor, normal lung showed significantly lower TCR diversity.

RNA was extracted from bulk tissue without any cell sorting. CDR1 is MNHEY, CDR2 SVGAGI, per germline. The CDR3 extends over 13 amino acids. V was cut by 6 bases and J by 6 bases, with 14 bases left in between. This clonotype was sampled from a man in his 60s with small cell lung cancer. The sequenced sample consisted of lung tumor tissue. The chain couples TRBV6-5 to TRBJ1-2, with D possibly being TRBD1 (6 bases). CDR3 coding DNA: TGTGCCAGCAGCTCCGGCAGGGGCGATGGCTACACCTTC. It codes for CASSSGRGDGYTF.